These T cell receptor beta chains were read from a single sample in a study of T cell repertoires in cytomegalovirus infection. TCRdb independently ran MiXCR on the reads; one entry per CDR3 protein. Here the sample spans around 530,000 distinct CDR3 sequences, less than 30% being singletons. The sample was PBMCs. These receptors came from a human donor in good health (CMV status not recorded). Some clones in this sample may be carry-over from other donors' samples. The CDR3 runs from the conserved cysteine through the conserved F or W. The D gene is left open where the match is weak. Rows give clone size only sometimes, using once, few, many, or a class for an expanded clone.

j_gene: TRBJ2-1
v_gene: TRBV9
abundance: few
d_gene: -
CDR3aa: CASSVVAGYNEQFF
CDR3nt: TGTGCCAGCAGCGTAGTGGCGGGGTACAATGAGCAGTTCTTC

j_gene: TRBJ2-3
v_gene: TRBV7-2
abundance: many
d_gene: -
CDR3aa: CASSLVSSTDTQYF
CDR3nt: TGTGCCAGCAGCTTAGTTAGCAGCACAGATACGCAGTATTTT

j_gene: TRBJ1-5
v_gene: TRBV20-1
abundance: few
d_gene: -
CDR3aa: CSADRVDQPQHF
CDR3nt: TGCAGTGCCGATAGGGTTGATCAGCCCCAGCATTTT

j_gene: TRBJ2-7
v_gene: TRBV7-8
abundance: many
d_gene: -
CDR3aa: CASSPQAAEQYF
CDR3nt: TGTGCCAGCAGTCCCCAGGCCGCCGAGCAGTACTTC

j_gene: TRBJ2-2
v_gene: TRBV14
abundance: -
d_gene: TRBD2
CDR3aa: CASSQLSLAGAANTGELFF
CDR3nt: TGTGCCAGCAGCCAACTCAGCCTAGCGGGAGCCGCGAACACCGGGGAGCTGTTTTTT

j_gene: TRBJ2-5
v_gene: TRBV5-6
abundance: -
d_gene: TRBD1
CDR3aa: CASSLGFGRQGGFGETQYF
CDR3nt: TGTGCCAGCAGCCTGGGGTTCGGAAGACAGGGCGGCTTTGGGGAGACCCAGTACTTC

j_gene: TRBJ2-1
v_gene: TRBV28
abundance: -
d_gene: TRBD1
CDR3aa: CASRDQPGQGPNEQFF
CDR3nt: TGTGCCAGCAGAGATCAACCGGGACAGGGACCCAATGAGCAGTTCTTC

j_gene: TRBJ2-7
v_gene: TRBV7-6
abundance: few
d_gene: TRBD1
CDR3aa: CASSPPGGREQYF
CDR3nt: TGTGCCAGCAGCCCCCCAGGGGGCAGAGAGCAGTACTTC

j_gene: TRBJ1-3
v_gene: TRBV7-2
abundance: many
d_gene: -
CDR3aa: CASSLERPAGNTIYF
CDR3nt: TGTGCCAGCAGCTTAGAGAGGCCAGCTGGAAACACCATATATTTT

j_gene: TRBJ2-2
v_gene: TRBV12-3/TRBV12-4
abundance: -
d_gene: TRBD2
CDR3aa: CASSLVLAGTGELFF
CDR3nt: TGTGCCAGCAGTTTAGTTCTAGCGGGGACCGGGGAGCTGTTTTTT

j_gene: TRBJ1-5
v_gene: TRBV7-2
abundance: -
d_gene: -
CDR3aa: CASSPSVGDNQPQHF
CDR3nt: TGTGCCAGCAGCCCCTCGGTGGGGGACAATCAGCCCCAGCATTTT

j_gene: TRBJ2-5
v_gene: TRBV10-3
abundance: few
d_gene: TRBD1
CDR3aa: CAIGRDRAETQYF
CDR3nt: TGTGCCATCGGCCGGGACAGGGCAGAGACCCAGTACTTC

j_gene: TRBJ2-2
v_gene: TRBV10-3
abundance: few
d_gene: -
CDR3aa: CAIGRAAGELFF
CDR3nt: TGTGCTATCGGTCGGGCGGCCGGGGAGCTGTTTTTT

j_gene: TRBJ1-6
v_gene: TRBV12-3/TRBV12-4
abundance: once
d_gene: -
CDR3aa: CASTLYGLGGGSPLHF
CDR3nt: TGTGCCAGCACCCTTTACGGTCTAGGAGGTGGTTCACCCCTCCACTTT

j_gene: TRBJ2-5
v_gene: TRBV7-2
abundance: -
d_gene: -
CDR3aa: CASSSGLAQETQYF
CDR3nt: TGTGCCAGCAGCTCCGGACTGGCCCAAGAGACCCAGTACTTC

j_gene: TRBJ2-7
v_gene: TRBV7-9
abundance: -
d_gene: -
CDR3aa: CASSSSARSYEQYF
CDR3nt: TGTGCCAGCAGCTCATCAGCGCGGTCCTACGAGCAGTACTTC

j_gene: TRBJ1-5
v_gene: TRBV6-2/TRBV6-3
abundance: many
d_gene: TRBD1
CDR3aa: CASSFDRGIYQPQHF
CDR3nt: TGTGCCAGCAGTTTCGACAGGGGGATATATCAGCCCCAGCATTTT

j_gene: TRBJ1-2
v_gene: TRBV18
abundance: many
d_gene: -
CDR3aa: CASSPVTGQDGYTF
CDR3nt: TGTGCCAGCTCACCAGTGACAGGTCAAGATGGCTACACCTTC

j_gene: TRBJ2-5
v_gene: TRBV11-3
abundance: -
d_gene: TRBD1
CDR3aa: CASSPHRDRGRGETQYF
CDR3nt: TGTGCCAGCAGTCCCCACCGGGACAGGGGGCGGGGAGAGACCCAGTACTTC

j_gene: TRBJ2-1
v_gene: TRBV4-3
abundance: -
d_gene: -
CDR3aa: CASSQGGGAHDEQFF
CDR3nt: TGCGCCAGCAGCCAAGGGGGGGGGGCGCACGATGAGCAGTTCTTC

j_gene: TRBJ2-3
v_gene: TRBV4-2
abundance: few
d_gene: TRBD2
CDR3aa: CASSRQSSGRAADTQYF
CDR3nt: TGTGCCAGCAGCCGCCAATCTAGCGGGAGGGCCGCAGATACGCAGTATTTT

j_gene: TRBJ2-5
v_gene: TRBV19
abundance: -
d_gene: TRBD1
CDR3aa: CASSIGMDRYQETQYF
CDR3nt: TGTGCCAGTAGTATTGGAATGGACAGGTACCAAGAGACCCAGTACTTC

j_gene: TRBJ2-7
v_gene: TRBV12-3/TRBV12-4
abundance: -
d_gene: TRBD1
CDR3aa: CASSPGTGEGGEQYF
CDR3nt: TGTGCCAGCAGTCCCGGGACAGGGGAAGGGGGCGAGCAGTACTTC